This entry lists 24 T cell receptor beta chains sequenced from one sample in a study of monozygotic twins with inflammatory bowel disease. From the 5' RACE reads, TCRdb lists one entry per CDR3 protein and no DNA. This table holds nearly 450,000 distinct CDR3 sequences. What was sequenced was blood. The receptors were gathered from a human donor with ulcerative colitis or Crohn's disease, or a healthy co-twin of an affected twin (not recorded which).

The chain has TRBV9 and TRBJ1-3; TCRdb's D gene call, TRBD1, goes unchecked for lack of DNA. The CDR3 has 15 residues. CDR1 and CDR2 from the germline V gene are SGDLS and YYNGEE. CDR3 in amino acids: CASSVGKGTGNTIYF.

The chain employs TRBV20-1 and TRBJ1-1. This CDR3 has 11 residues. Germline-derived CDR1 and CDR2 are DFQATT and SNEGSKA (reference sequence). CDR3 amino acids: CSAAGGTEAFF.

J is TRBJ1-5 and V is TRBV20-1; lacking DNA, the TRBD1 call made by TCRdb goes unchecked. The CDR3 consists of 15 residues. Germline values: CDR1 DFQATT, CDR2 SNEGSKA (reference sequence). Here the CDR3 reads CSASYRGGSNQPQHF.

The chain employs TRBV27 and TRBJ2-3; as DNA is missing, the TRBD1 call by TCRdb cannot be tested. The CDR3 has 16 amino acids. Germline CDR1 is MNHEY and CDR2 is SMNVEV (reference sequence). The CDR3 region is CASSVDNTGSTDTQYF.

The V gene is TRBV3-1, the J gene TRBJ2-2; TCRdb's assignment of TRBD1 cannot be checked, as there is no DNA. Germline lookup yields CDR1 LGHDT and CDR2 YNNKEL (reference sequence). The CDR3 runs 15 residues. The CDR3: CASSPRDRGTGELFF.

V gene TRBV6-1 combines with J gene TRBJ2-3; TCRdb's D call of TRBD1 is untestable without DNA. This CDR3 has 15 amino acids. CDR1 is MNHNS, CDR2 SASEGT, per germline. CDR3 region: CASTYRGRNTDTQYF.

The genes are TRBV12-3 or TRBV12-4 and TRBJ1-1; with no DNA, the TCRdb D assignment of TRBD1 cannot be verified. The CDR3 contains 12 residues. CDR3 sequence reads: CASTPTATEAFF.

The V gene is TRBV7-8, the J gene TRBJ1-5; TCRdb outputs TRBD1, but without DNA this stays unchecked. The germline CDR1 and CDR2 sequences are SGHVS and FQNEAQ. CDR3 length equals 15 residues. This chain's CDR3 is CASSSEGASNQPQHF. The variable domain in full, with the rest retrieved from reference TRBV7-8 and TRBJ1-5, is GAGVSQSPRYKVAKRGQDVALRCDPISGHVSLFWYQQALGQGPEFLTYFQNEAQLDKSGLPSDRFFAERPEGSVSTLKIQRTQQEDSAVYLCASSSEGASNQPQHFGDGTRLSIL.

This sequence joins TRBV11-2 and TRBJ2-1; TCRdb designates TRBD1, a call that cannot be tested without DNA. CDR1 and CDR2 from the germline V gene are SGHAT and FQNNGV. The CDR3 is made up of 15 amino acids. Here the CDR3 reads CASSLGSGTGNEQFF.

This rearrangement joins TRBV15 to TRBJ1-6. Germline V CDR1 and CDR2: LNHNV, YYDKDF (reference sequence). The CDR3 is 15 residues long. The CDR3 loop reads CATSRSKGSDSPLHF. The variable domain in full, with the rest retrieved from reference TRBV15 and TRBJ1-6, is DAMVIQNPRYQVTQFGKPVTLSCSQTLNHNVMYWYQQKSSQAPKLLFHYYDKDFNNEADTPDNFQSRRPNTSFCFLDIRSPGLGDTAMYLCATSRSKGSDSPLHFGNGTRLTVT.

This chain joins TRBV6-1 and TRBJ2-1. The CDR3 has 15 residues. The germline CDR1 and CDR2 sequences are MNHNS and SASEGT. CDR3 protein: CASRQPHSVYNEQFF.

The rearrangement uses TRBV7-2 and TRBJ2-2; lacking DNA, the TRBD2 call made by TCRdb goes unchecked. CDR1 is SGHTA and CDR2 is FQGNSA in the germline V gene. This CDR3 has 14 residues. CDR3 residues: CASSWGLPLGELFF.

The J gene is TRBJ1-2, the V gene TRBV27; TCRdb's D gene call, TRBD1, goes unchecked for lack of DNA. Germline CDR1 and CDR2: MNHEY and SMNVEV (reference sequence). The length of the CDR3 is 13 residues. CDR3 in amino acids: CASSNWQGRGYTF.

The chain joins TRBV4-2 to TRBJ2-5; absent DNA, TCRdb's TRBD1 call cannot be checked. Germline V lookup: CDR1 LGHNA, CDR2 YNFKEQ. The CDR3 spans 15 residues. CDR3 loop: CASSQDPSRVETQYF.

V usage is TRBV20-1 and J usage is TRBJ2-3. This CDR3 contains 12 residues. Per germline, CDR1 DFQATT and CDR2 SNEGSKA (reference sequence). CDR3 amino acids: CSEAASTDTQYF.

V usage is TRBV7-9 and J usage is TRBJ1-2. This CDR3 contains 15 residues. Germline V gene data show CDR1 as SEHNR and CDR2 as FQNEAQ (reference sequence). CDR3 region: CASSSTENINYGYTF.

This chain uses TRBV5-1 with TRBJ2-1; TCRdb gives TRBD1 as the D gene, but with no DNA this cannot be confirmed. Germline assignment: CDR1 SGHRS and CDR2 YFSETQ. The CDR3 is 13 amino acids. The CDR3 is CASSLVGGSPLFF.

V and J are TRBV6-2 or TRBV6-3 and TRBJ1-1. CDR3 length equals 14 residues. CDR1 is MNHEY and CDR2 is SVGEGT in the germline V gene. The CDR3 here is CASTKEVRNTEAFF.

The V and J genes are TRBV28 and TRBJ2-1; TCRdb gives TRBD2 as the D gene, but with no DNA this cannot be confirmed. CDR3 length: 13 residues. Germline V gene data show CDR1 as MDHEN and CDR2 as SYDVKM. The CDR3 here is CASRWSGRKEQFF. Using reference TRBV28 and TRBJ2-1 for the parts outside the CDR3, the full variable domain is DVKVTQSSRYLVKRTGEKVFLECVQDMDHENMFWYRQDPGLGLRLIYFSYDVKMKEKGDIPEGYSVSREKKERFSLILESASTNQTSMYLCASRWSGRKEQFFGPGTRLTVL.

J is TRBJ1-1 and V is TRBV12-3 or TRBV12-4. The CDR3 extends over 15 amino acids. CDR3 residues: CATPALQFSNTEAFF.

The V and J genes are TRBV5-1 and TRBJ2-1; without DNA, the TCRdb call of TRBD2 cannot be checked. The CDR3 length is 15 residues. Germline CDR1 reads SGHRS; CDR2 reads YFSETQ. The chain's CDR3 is CASSLDSGLVNEQFF. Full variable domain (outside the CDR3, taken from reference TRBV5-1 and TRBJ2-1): KAGVTQTPRYLIKTRGQQVTLSCSPISGHRSVSWYQQTPGQGLQFLFEYFSETQRNKGNFPGRFSGRQFSNSRSEMNVSTLELGDSALYLCASSLDSGLVNEQFFGPGTRLTVL.

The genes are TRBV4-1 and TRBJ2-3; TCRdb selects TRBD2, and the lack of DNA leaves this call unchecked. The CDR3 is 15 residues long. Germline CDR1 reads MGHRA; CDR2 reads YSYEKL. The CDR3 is CASRYLAGAADTQYF.

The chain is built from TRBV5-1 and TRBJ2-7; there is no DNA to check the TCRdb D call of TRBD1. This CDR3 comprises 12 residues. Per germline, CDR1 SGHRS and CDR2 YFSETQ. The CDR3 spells CASRSDRDKQYF. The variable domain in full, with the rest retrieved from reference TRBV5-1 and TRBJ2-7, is KAGVTQTPRYLIKTRGQQVTLSCSPISGHRSVSWYQQTPGQGLQFLFEYFSETQRNKGNFPGRFSGRQFSNSRSEMNVSTLELGDSALYLCASRSDRDKQYFGPGTRLTVT.

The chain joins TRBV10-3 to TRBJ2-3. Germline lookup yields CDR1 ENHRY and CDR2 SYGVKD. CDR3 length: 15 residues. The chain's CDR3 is CAISLTSTSTDTQYF.